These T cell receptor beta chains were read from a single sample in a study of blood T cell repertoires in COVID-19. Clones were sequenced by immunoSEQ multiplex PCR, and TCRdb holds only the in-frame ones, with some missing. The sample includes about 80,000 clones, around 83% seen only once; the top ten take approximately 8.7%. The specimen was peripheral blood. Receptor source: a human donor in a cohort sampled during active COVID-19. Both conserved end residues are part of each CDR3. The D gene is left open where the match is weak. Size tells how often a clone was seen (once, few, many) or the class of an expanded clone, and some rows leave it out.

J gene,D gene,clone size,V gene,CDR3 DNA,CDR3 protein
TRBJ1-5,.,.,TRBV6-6,TGTGCCAGCAGTTACGGGGCAGGGGCAGGTCAGCCCCAGCATTTT,CASSYGAGAGQPQHF
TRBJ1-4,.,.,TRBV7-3,TGTGCCAGCAGCTTAACATCCCTAGGAGGTTCTGAAAAACTGTTTTTT,CASSLTSLGGSEKLFF
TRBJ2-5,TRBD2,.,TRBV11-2,TGTGCCAGCAGCTCCTCAGGACTAGCCGCGGAGACCCAGTACTTC,CASSSSGLAAETQYF
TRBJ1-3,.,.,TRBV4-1,TGCGCCAGCAGCCAAGATGTACAGATCTCTGGAAACACCATATATTTT,CASSQDVQISGNTIYF
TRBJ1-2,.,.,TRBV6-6,TGTGCCAGCAGTTACTCGTCAGGACAGAACTATGGCTACACCTTC,CASSYSSGQNYGYTF
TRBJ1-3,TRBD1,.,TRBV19,TGTGCCAGCATTCGGGGACAGGACTTGGGCTCTGGAAACACCATATATTTT,CASIRGQDLGSGNTIYF
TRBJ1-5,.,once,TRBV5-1,TGCGCCAGCAGCTTACAGGGAAGCAATCAGCCCCAGCATTTT,CASSLQGSNQPQHF
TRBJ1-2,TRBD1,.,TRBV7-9,TGTGCCAGCAGCTGGGGCGGGACAGGGCTTATAGGCTACACCTTC,CASSWGGTGLIGYTF
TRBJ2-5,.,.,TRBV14,TGTGCCAGCAGCCGGCAGGGAGAGACCCAGTACTTC,CASSRQGETQYF
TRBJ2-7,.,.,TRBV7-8,TGTGCCAGCAGCCAAGGGGCCTACGAGCAGTACTTC,CASSQGAYEQYF
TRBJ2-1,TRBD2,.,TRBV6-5,TGTGCCAGCAGTTACGCTAGCGGGGGGGCGCAGGAGCAGTTCTTC,CASSYASGGAQEQFF